The rows below give T cell receptor beta chains drawn from one sample of a study of cytomegalovirus exposure and HLA in healthy donors. Clones were sequenced by immunoSEQ multiplex PCR, and TCRdb holds only the in-frame ones, with some missing. The sample contains under 250,000 clones, around 86% of which appear only once. Sample: PBMCs. The origin of the receptors is a middle-aged woman in good health and CMV-seronegative. Both conserved end residues are part of each CDR3. D genes are given only for firm matches. Clone size is shown for a subset of rows, as once, few, many or a class of expanded clone.

TRBV19,TRBJ2-7,NA,NA,TGTGCCACCCGCGAGGAACCCACTTACGAGCAGTACTTC,CATREEPTYEQYF
TRBV5-1,TRBJ1-2,NA,NA,TGCGCCAGCAGCTTGGGGGGGTCTGGAGGGCGATATGGCTACACCTTC,CASSLGGSGGRYGYTF
TRBV27,TRBJ1-5,NA,NA,TGTGCCAGCAGACAGGGATATAGCAATCAGCCCCAGCATTTT,CASRQGYSNQPQHF
TRBV27,TRBJ2-7,NA,TRBD2,TGTGCCAGCAGTTTATGGGGGGGGGAGAACGAGCAGTACTTC,CASSLWGGENEQYF
TRBV7-8,TRBJ2-3,NA,NA,TGTGCCAGCAGCTTGAGGTTGGCTTCCTTTGCAGATACGCAGTATTTT,CASSLRLASFADTQYF
TRBV6-5,TRBJ1-1,few,NA,TGTGCCAGCAGTTATGCTAGGCTACCGAACACTGAAGCTTTCTTT,CASSYARLPNTEAFF
TRBV27,TRBJ2-7,NA,NA,TGTGCCAGCAGTCAGACCAACCGGACTCCGCAGTACTTC,CASSQTNRTPQYF
TRBV6-5,TRBJ1-1,NA,TRBD1,TGTGCCAGCAGTTACCTGGGGACAGGGGCGAACACTGAAGCTTTCTTT,CASSYLGTGANTEAFF
TRBV5-4,TRBJ1-1,NA,NA,TGTGCCAGCAGCCTGGACCCCTCGGGCACTGAAGCTTTCTTT,CASSLDPSGTEAFF
TRBV10-3,TRBJ2-7,NA,TRBD2,TGTGCCATCAGTGAGGAGGCGGGGGTGCAGTACTTC,CAISEEAGVQYF
TRBV19,TRBJ2-7,NA,TRBD2,TGTGCCAGTAGTGAAAGTAGCGGGACCTTTTCCTACGAGCAGTACTTC,CASSESSGTFSYEQYF
TRBV19,TRBJ1-5,NA,NA,TGTGCCAGTACCACGAGTAATCAGCCCCAGCATTTT,CASTTSNQPQHF
TRBV5-1,TRBJ2-1,once,TRBD2,TGCGCCAGCAGCCTTTGGACTAGCGGGACTACTCACTACAATGAGCAGTTCTTC,CASSLWTSGTTHYNEQFF
TRBV19,TRBJ1-1,NA,NA,TGTGCCAGTAGTATGACAACCCTAAACACTGAAGCTTTCTTT,CASSMTTLNTEAFF
TRBV4-1,TRBJ1-1,NA,NA,TGCGCCAGCCGAGAGAACAGAAAACCTCCGAACACTGAAGCTTTCTTT,CASRENRKPPNTEAFF
TRBV6-5,TRBJ2-5,NA,TRBD1,TGTGCCAGCAGTTCATTCAGGGGGCTGGTTCACTTC,CASSSFRGLVHF
TRBV2,TRBJ1-4,few,NA,TGTGCCAGCAGACCTGCGGGTCATGCAACTAATGAAAAACTGTTTTTT,CASRPAGHATNEKLFF
TRBV7-2,TRBJ1-5,NA,NA,TGTGCCAGCAGCTTCAGGGTAGCCCATAGCAATCAGCCCCAGCATTTT,CASSFRVAHSNQPQHF
TRBV5-1,TRBJ2-1,NA,TRBD2,TGCGCCAGCAGCTCGAAAGGAGCACTAGCGGGAGTATTTCGCAATGAGCAGTTCTTC,CASSSKGALAGVFRNEQFF
TRBV28,TRBJ1-4,NA,NA,TGTGCCAGCAGCCGAGTCAGGGTCAGCGTGGTCCGAAATGAAAAACTGTTTTTT,CASSRVRVSVVRNEKLFF
TRBV30,TRBJ1-5,NA,NA,TGTGCCTGGAGTGTAGGCGCACTAACGAATCAGCCCCAGCATTTT,CAWSVGALTNQPQHF
TRBV23-1,TRBJ1-1,once,NA,TGCGCCAGCAGTCAAACACGGGGGGACTGGGTCTCGAACACTGAAGCTTTCTTT,CASSQTRGDWVSNTEAFF
TRBV19,TRBJ2-7,NA,TRBD1,TGTGCCAGTGCACAGGGGGCGCCCTACGAGCAGTACTTC,CASAQGAPYEQYF
TRBV7-2,TRBJ1-4,few,NA,TGTGCCAGCAGCTTGTTTCTGACAGACCCTGAAAAACTGTTTTTT,CASSLFLTDPEKLFF
TRBV18,TRBJ1-1,NA,NA,TGTGCCAGCTCACCAATTTTCGGGGACATGAACACTGAAGCTTTCTTT,CASSPIFGDMNTEAFF
TRBV27,TRBJ2-7,NA,NA,TGTGCCAGCACCAGCGGACAGACCTACGAGCAGTACTTC,CASTSGQTYEQYF
TRBV19,TRBJ2-1,NA,TRBD1,TGTGCCAGTAGTATAGAGGGGGCTGGGACAGCCTACAATGAGCAGTTCTTC,CASSIEGAGTAYNEQFF
TRBV7-8,TRBJ2-2,NA,NA,TGTGCCAGCAGCTTACGGCTAGCGATTAACACCGGGGAGCTGTTTTTT,CASSLRLAINTGELFF
TRBV23-1,TRBJ2-2,NA,NA,TGCGCCAGCAGAATTAACGGAGGGAGTACCGCGCGCAAAGGGAACACCGGGGAGCTGTTTTTT,CASRINGGSTARKGNTGELFF
TRBV6-5,TRBJ2-7,NA,NA,TGTGCCAGCCGGGGGACGGAGGCCTACGAGCAGTACTTC,CASRGTEAYEQYF
TRBV4-1,TRBJ2-7,few,TRBD1,TGCGCCAGCAGCCATGCCGGGACAGGGGGCTACGAGCAGTACTTC,CASSHAGTGGYEQYF
TRBV5-4,TRBJ2-7,few,TRBD2,TGTGCCAGCAGCTTGGCCTTTGGTACTAGCGGAAACTACGAGCAGTACTTC,CASSLAFGTSGNYEQYF
TRBV5-1,TRBJ2-7,NA,TRBD1,TGCGCCAGCAGCTTGGCGCCCGGGACAGCAACCTACGAGCAGTACTTC,CASSLAPGTATYEQYF
TRBV27,TRBJ2-1,NA,NA,TGTGCCAGCAGTAGTAGCGATAGCTCCTACAATGAGCAGTTCTTC,CASSSSDSSYNEQFF
TRBV7-9,TRBJ2-7,NA,NA,TGTGCCAGCAGCACTCACTCCCGCTACGAGCAGTACTTC,CASSTHSRYEQYF
TRBV4-1,TRBJ2-2,few,TRBD1,TGCGCCAGCAGGACGACCGGGACAGGGTCCGCGAGGGGGAACACCGGGGAGCTGTTTTTT,CASRTTGTGSARGNTGELFF
TRBV29-1,TRBJ2-1,few,TRBD2,TGCAGCGCTAGGACTAGCGGGAGTCCCAATGAGCAGTTCTTC,CSARTSGSPNEQFF
TRBV9,TRBJ1-4,NA,NA,TGTGCCAGCAGCGTAGCTCAGGGGAGGGGTGAAAAACTGTTTTTT,CASSVAQGRGEKLFF
TRBV18,TRBJ1-5,NA,TRBD1,TGTGCCAGCTCACCAGGGCCGACAGGGGGGGGCAATCAGCCCCAGCATTTT,CASSPGPTGGGNQPQHF
TRBV6-5,TRBJ2-7,NA,NA,TGTGCCAGCAGTGCAGCGACCGAGCAGTACTTC,CASSAATEQYF
TRBV7-2,TRBJ2-7,NA,NA,TGTGCCAGCAGCTCCAGAGGTGGGTCGGGGAACCGCTACGAGCAGTACTTC,CASSSRGGSGNRYEQYF
TRBV11-3,TRBJ2-1,NA,TRBD2,TGTGCCAGCAGCTTAAGACTAGCGGGAGGCGACAATGAGCAGTTCTTC,CASSLRLAGGDNEQFF
TRBV30,TRBJ2-7,NA,TRBD1,TGTGCCTGGGGACAGGGGGCGTACGAGCAGTACTTC,CAWGQGAYEQYF
TRBV19,TRBJ1-5,NA,NA,TGTGCCAGTAGTATCCGGGAAAGCAATCAGCCCCAGCATTTT,CASSIRESNQPQHF
TRBV12-5,TRBJ2-3,NA,TRBD1,TGTGCTAGTGGTTTGGTATGGAGAGACAGGGGGTCAGATACGCAGTATTTT,CASGLVWRDRGSDTQYF
TRBV7-9,TRBJ2-7,NA,NA,TGTGCCAGCAGCGCTAAGGGGGACCACGAGCAGTACTTC,CASSAKGDHEQYF